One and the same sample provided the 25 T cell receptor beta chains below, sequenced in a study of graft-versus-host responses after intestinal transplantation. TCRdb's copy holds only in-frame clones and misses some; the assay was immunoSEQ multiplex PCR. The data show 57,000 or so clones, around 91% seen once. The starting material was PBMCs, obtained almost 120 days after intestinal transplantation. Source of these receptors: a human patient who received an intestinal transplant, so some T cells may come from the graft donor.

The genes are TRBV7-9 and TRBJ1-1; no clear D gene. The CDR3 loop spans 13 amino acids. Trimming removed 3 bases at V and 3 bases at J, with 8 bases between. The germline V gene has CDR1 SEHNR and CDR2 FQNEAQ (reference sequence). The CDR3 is CASSFYFDTEAFF. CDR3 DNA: TGTGCCAGCAGCTTTTACTTCGACACTGAAGCTTTCTTT.

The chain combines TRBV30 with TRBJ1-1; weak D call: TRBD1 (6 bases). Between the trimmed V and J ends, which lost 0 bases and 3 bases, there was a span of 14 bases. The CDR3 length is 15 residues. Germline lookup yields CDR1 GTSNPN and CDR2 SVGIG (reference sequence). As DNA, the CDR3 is TGTGCCTGGAGTGTACATGGGGGGCAGGACACTGAAGCTTTCTTT. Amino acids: CAWSVHGGQDTEAFF.

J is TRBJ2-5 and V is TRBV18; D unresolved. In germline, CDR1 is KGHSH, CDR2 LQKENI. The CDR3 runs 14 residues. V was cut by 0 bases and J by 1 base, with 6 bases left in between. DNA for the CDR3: TGTGCCAGCTCACCACCAACAGCCCAAGAGACCCAGTACTTC. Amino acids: CASSPPTAQETQYF.

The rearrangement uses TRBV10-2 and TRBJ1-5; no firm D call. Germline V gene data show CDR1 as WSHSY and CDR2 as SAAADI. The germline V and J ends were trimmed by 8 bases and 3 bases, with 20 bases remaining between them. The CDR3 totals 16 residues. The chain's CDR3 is CASPNLGRSFNQPQHF. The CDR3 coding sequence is TGCGCCAGCCCCAATTTAGGCAGATCCTTCAATCAGCCCCAGCATTTT.

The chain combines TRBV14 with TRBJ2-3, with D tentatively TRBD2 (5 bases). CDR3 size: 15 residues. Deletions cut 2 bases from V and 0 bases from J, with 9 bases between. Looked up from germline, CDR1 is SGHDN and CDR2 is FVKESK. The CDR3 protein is CASSQRGTSTDTQYF. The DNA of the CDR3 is TGTGCCAGCAGCCAACGGGGAACTAGCACAGATACGCAGTATTTT.

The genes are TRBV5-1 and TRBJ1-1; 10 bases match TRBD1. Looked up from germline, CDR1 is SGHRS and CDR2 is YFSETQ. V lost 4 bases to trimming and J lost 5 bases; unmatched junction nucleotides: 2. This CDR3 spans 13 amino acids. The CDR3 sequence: CASSPGQGTEAFF. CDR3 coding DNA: TGCGCCAGCAGCCCGGGACAGGGGACTGAAGCTTTCTTT.

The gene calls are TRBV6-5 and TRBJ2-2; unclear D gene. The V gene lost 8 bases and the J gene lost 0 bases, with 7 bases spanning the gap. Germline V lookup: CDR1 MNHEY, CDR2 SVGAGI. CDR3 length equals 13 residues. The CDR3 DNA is TGTGCCAGCTCCCCCGCGAACACCGGGGAGCTGTTTTTT. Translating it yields CASSPANTGELFF.

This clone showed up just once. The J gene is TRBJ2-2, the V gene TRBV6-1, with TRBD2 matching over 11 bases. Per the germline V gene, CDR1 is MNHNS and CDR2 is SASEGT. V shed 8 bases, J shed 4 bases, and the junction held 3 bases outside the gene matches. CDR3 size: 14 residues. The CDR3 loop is CASALAGGTGELFF. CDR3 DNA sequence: TGTGCCAGCGCCCTAGCGGGGGGCACCGGGGAGCTGTTTTTT.

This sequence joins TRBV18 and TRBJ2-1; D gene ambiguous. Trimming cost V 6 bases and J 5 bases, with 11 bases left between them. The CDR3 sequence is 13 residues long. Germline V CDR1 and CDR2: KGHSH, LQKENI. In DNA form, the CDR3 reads TGTGCCAGCTCCTCCCGGGTTAACAATGAGCAGTTCTTC. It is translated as CASSSRVNNEQFF.

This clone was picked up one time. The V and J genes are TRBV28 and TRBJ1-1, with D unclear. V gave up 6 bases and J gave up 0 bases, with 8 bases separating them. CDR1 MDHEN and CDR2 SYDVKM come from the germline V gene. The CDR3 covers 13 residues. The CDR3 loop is CASSYSLNTEAFF. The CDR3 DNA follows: TGTGCCAGCAGCTATAGTCTGAACACTGAAGCTTTCTTT.

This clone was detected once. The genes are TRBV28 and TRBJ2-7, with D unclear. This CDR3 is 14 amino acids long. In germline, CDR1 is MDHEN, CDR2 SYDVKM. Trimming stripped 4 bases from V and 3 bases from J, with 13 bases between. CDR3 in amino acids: CASSSQRYDYEQYF. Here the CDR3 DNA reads TGTGCCAGCAGTTCTCAACGCTACGACTACGAGCAGTACTTC.

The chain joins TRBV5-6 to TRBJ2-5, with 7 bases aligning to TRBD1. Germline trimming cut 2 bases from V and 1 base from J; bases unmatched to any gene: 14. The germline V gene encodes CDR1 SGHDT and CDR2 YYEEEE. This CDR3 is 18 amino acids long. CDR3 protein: CASSFLPGTAAFQETQYF. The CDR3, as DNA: TGTGCCAGCAGCTTTCTTCCGGGGACAGCCGCCTTCCAAGAGACCCAGTACTTC.

The CDR3 DNA follows: TGTGCCAGCAGGCCGAATACAGGGTTCCTAAACAATGAGCAGTTCTTC. This translates into CASRPNTGFLNNEQFF. The chain links TRBV5-6 to TRBJ2-1, with D perhaps TRBD1 (6 bases). Trimming took 5 bases from V and 5 from J, leaving 20 bases between them. The CDR3 contains 16 residues. Germline-derived CDR1 and CDR2 are SGHDT and YYEEEE.

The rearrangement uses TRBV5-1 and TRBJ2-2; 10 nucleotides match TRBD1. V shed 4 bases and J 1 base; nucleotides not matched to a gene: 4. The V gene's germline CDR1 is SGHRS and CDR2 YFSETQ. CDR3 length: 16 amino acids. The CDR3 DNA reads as TGCGCCAGCAGCCCCGGGACAGGGGTGAACACCGGGGAGCTGTTTTTT. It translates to CASSPGTGVNTGELFF.

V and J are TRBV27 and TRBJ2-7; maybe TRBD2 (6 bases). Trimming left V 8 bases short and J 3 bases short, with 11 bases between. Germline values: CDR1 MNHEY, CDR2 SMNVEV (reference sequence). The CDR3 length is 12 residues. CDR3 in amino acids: CASRGSGYEQYF. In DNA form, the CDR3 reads TGTGCCAGCCGTGGTAGCGGCTACGAGCAGTACTTC.

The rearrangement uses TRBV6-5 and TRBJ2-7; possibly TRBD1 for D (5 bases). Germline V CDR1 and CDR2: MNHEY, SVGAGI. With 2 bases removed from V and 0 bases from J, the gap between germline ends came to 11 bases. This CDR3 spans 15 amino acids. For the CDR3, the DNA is TGTGCCAGCAGTTACGGGGCTTCCAGCTCCTACGAGCAGTACTTC. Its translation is CASSYGASSSYEQYF.

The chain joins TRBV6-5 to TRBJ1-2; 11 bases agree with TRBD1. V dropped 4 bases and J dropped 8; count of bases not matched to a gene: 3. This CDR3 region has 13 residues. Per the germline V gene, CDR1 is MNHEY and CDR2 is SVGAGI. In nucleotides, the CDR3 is TGTGCCAGCAGTTCCGGACAGGGGGCGGGCTACACCTTC. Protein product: CASSSGQGAGYTF.

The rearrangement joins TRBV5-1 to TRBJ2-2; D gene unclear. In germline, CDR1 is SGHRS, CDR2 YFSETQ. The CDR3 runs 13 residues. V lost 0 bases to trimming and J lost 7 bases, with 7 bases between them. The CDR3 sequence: CASSLALHGELFF. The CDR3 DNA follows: TGCGCCAGCAGCTTGGCCCTACACGGGGAGCTGTTTTTT. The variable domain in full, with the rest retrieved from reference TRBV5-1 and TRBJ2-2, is KAGVTQTPRYLIKTRGQQVTLSCSPISGHRSVSWYQQTPGQGLQFLFEYFSETQRNKGNFPGRFSGRQFSNSRSEMNVSTLELGDSALYLCASSLALHGELFFGEGSRLTVL.

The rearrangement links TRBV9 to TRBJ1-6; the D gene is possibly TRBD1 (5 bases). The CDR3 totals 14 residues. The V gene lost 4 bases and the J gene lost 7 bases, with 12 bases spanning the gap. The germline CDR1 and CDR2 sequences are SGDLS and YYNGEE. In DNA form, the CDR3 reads TGTGCCAGCAGCCCCGAGGGGCGCAATTCACCCCTCCACTTT. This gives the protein CASSPEGRNSPLHF.

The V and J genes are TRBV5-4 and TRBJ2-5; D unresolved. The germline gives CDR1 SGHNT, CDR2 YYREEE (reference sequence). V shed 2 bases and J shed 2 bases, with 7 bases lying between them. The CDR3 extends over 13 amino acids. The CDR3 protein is CASSFPAQETQYF. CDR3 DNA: TGTGCCAGCAGCTTTCCGGCACAAGAGACCCAGTACTTC.

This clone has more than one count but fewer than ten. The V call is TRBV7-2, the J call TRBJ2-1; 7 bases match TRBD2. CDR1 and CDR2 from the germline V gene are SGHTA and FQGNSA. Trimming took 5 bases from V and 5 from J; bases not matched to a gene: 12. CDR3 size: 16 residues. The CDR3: CASSDRLAGLNNEQFF. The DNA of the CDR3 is TGTGCCAGCAGCGACCGATTAGCGGGCCTTAACAATGAGCAGTTCTTC.

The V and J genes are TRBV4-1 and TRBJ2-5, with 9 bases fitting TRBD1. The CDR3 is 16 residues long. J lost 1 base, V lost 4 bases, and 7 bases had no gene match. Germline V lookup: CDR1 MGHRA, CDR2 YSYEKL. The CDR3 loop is CASSLVRDRVQETQYF. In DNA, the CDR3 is TGCGCCAGCAGCCTTGTCCGGGACAGGGTCCAAGAGACCCAGTACTTC.

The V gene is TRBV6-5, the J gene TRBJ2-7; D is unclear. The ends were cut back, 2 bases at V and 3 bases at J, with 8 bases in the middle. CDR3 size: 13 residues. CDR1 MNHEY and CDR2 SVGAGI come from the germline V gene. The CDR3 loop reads CASSYQSSYEQYF. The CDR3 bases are TGTGCCAGCAGTTACCAGAGCAGCTACGAGCAGTACTTC.

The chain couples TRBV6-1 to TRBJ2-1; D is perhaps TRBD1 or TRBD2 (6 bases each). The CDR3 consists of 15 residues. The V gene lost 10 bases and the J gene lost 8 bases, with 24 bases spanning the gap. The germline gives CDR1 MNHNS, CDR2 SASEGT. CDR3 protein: CATDDGTLGGDEQFF. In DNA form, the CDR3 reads TGTGCCACGGATGACGGGACCCTGGGGGGCGATGAGCAGTTCTTC.

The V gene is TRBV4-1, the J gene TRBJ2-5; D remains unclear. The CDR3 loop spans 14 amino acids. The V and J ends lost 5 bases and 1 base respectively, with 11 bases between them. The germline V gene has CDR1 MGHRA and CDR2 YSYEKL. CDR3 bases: TGCGCCAGCAGCGTGCGGACGCGCCAAGAGACCCAGTACTTC. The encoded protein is CASSVRTRQETQYF.